The next 23 T cell receptor beta chains were all read from a single sample in a study of early T cells in non-severe SARS-CoV-2 infection. TCRdb re-called the 5' RACE reads through MiXCR, storing one row per CDR3 protein. This table has tens of thousands of distinct CDR3 sequences, around 12% appearing once. This specimen consisted of whole blood, obtained at baseline. The receptors were gathered from an adult who was a healthcare worker with PCR-confirmed SARS-CoV-2 infection or an uninfected control (not recorded which).

At least ten counts were recorded for this clonotype. The chain uses TRBV16 and TRBJ1-1; D unresolved. From germline, CDR1 is KGHSY and CDR2 FQNENV. V was pared by 5 bases and J by 1 base, with 5 bases between. This CDR3 has 12 residues. The DNA of the CDR3 is TGTGCCAGCAGCTGGGGGAACACTGAAGCTTTCTTT. Encoded protein: CASSWGNTEAFF.

This clonotype is deemed medium-sized (0.01 to 0.1%). V and J are TRBV18 and TRBJ2-3, with D hard to call. V lost 6 bases, J lost 2 bases, and 0 bases lay in between. This CDR3 has 10 residues. CDR1 KGHSH and CDR2 LQKENI come from the germline V gene. The CDR3 nucleotides read TGTGCCAGCTCCACAGATACGCAGTATTTT. Its protein product is CASSTDTQYF. Combining the CDR3 with reference TRBV18 and TRBJ2-3 gives the whole variable domain NAGVMQNPRHLVRRRGQEARLRCSPMKGHSHVYWYRQLPEEGLKFMVYLQKENIIDESGMPKERFSAEFPKEGPSILRIQQVVRGDSAAYFCASSTDTQYFGPGTRLTVL.

This clonotype was observed many times. The chain recombines TRBV11-2 with TRBJ2-2, with unresolved D. The V end was cut by 7 bases, the J end by 1 base, with 7 bases between. The CDR3 runs 13 residues. The germline V gene encodes CDR1 SGHAT and CDR2 FQNNGV. The CDR3 DNA reads as TGTGCCAGCAATGCGGTGAACACCGGGGAGCTGTTTTTT. Translation: CASNAVNTGELFF. Using reference TRBV11-2 and TRBJ2-2 for the parts outside the CDR3, the full variable domain is EAGVAQSPRYKIIEKRQSVAFWCNPISGHATLYWYQQILGQGPKLLIQFQNNGVVDDSQLPKDRFSAERLKGVDSTLKIQPAKLEDSAVYLCASNAVNTGELFFGEGSRLTVL.

The chain links TRBV2 to TRBJ1-1; TRBD1 might be the D (6 bases). Deletions cut 0 bases from V and 1 base from J, with 9 bases between. CDR1 and CDR2 from the germline V gene are SNHLY and FYNNEI. This CDR3 comprises 15 residues. The CDR3 here is CASSEATGRNTEAFF. CDR3 DNA sequence: TGTGCCAGCAGTGAAGCCACAGGGCGGAACACTGAAGCTTTCTTT.

The sample holds a few counts of this clonotype. CDR3 in amino acids: CASSFGISTDTQYF. The DNA of the CDR3 is TGCGCCAGCAGCTTTGGGATCTCCACAGATACGCAGTATTTT. The chain employs TRBV5-1 and TRBJ2-3, with D hard to call. From germline, CDR1 is SGHRS and CDR2 YFSETQ. Trimming stripped 2 bases from V and 2 bases from J, with 9 bases between. The CDR3 has 14 residues.

V is TRBV12-3 or TRBV12-4 and J is TRBJ1-5, with D hard to call. This CDR3 spans 14 amino acids. V lost 3 bases, J lost 1 base, and 7 bases lay in between. The CDR3 spells CASSFYQSNQPQHF. Written as DNA, the CDR3 is TGTGCCAGCAGTTTCTATCAGAGCAATCAGCCCCAGCATTTT.

The chain links TRBV15 to TRBJ1-2; tentatively, D is TRBD1 (5 bases). V dropped 6 bases and J dropped 4 bases, with 12 bases sitting between them. Looked up from germline, CDR1 is LNHNV and CDR2 is YYDKDF (reference sequence). The CDR3 totals 13 residues. In nucleotides, the CDR3 is TGTGCCACCAGTGGAGGGGCGCTCTATGGCTACACCTTC. Translated, it gives CATSGGALYGYTF.

The chain joins TRBV4-1 to TRBJ2-5; tentative D call: TRBD2 (7 bases). CDR3 length: 15 amino acids. Trimming removed 4 bases at V and 5 bases at J, with 17 bases between. CDR1 MGHRA and CDR2 YSYEKL come from the germline V gene. The DNA of the CDR3 is TGCGCCAGCAGCCTCGAGGGCGGGGGCTGGGAGACCCAGTACTTC. It specifies CASSLEGGGWETQYF.

The chain couples TRBV2 to TRBJ1-2; possibly TRBD1 for D (5 bases). Deletions cut 3 bases from V and 5 bases from J, with 16 bases between. Per germline, CDR1 SNHLY and CDR2 FYNNEI. This CDR3 has 15 amino acids. Written as DNA, the CDR3 is TGTGCCAGCAGTGAGGCTGAGGGGTTTCTTTATGGCTACACCTTC. Protein: CASSEAEGFLYGYTF.

This rearrangement joins TRBV20-1 to TRBJ1-5, with D unresolved. V dropped 5 bases and J dropped 4 bases, with 18 bases sitting between them. CDR3 length equals 15 residues. Germline CDR1 is DFQATT and CDR2 is SNEGSKA (reference sequence). The CDR3 region is CSAYNRVLLNQPQHF. The DNA for the CDR3 is TGCAGTGCTTACAACCGGGTCCTTCTAAATCAGCCCCAGCATTTT.

This clonotype was found many times. The genes are TRBV9 and TRBJ1-5; D remains unclear. CDR1 and CDR2 from the germline V gene are SGDLS and YYNGEE. Trimming cost V 4 bases and J 2 bases, with 7 bases left between them. The CDR3 covers 13 residues. The CDR3 reads CASSSIGNQPQHF. DNA for the CDR3: TGTGCCAGCAGCTCTATCGGCAATCAGCCCCAGCATTTT. Drawing the rest from reference TRBV9 and TRBJ1-5, the complete variable domain is DSGVTQTPKHLITATGQRVTLRCSPRSGDLSVYWYQQSLDQGLQFLIQYYNGEERAKGNILERFSAQQFPDLHSELNLSSLELGDSALYFCASSSIGNQPQHFGDGTRLSIL.

The chain carries TRBV9 and TRBJ2-5; TRBD2 aligns across 11 bases. V lost 1 base and J lost 2; bases outside the gene matches: 7. Germline CDR1 is SGDLS and CDR2 is YYNGEE. The CDR3 spans 17 residues. The CDR3 is CASSVNPSGGPQETQYF. The DNA for the CDR3 is TGTGCCAGCAGCGTAAATCCTAGCGGGGGGCCACAAGAGACCCAGTACTTC.

In this sample, this clonotype turned up a few times. V usage is TRBV5-1 and J usage is TRBJ2-1; D possibly corresponds to TRBD2 (5 bases). The CDR3 sequence is 14 residues long. Deletions cut 1 base from V and 6 bases from J, with 11 bases between. CDR1 SGHRS and CDR2 YFSETQ come from the germline V gene. CDR3 protein: CASSLYPGTNEQFF. In DNA form, the CDR3 reads TGCGCCAGCAGCTTGTATCCGGGAACCAATGAGCAGTTCTTC.

This clonotype was seen only a few times. The chain has TRBV5-1 and TRBJ1-2; D is unclear. The V end lost 4 bases, the J end lost 8 bases, and 27 bases lay between the germline ends. The CDR3 totals 17 residues. CDR1 is SGHRS and CDR2 is YFSETQ in the germline V gene. The CDR3 sequence is CASSGPSGRGLISGYTF. The CDR3 DNA is TGCGCCAGCAGCGGCCCGTCAGGACGGGGTTTGATTTCAGGCTACACCTTC.

In this sample, this clonotype turned up a few times. The chain is built from TRBV5-4 and TRBJ2-3; no clear D. The germline V and J ends were trimmed by 8 bases and 1 base, with 8 bases remaining between them. Germline V CDR1 and CDR2: SGHNT, YYREEE (reference sequence). The length of the CDR3 is 12 residues. CDR3 in DNA: TGTGCCAGTCGAATGGGCACAGATACGCAGTATTTT. Translated, it gives CASRMGTDTQYF. The whole variable domain, filled in from reference TRBV5-4 and TRBJ2-3, reads ETGVTQSPTHLIKTRGQQVTLRCSSQSGHNTVSWYQQALGQGPQFIFQYYREEENGRGNFPPRFSGLQFPNYSSELNVNALELDDSALYLCASRMGTDTQYFGPGTRLTVL.

This clonotype was observed at least ten times. V and J are TRBV29-1 and TRBJ2-1, with D unresolved. The length of the CDR3 is 10 residues. The germline CDR1 and CDR2 sequences are SQVTM and ANQGSEA. V lost 8 bases and J 0 bases, leaving 2 bases between the germline ends. The CDR3 protein is CSFSYNEQFF. Here the CDR3 DNA reads TGCAGCTTCTCCTACAATGAGCAGTTCTTC.

V and J are TRBV18 and TRBJ1-1; D uncertain. Trimming pared 1 base from V and 0 bases from J, leaving 9 bases between. CDR1 is KGHSH, CDR2 LQKENI, per germline. This CDR3 comprises 15 residues. The CDR3 coding sequence is TGTGCCAGCTCACCACGAGTGGACTTGAACACTGAAGCTTTCTTT. Translated: CASSPRVDLNTEAFF. The full variable domain, its missing parts supplied by reference TRBV18 and TRBJ1-1, is NAGVMQNPRHLVRRRGQEARLRCSPMKGHSHVYWYRQLPEEGLKFMVYLQKENIIDESGMPKERFSAEFPKEGPSILRIQQVVRGDSAAYFCASSPRVDLNTEAFFGQGTRLTVV.

The rearrangement links TRBV3-1 to TRBJ1-5, with D possibly TRBD1 on 5 matching bases. Trimming pared 2 bases from V and 9 bases from J, leaving 11 bases between. Germline CDR1 reads LGHDT; CDR2 reads YNNKEL (reference sequence). There are 13 residues in the CDR3. The CDR3 nucleotides are TGTGCCAGCAGCCAATCAAGGGGACTGCCCCAGCATTTT. Residues: CASSQSRGLPQHF.

The rearrangement links TRBV10-3 to TRBJ2-3; D remains unclear. From germline, CDR1 is ENHRY and CDR2 SYGVKD. The CDR3 covers 11 residues. V lost 4 bases and J lost 2, with 1 base in between. CDR3 bases: TGTGCCATCAGTGCCACAGATACGCAGTATTTT. Its protein is CAISATDTQYF.

This rearrangement joins TRBV7-9 to TRBJ2-7; 7 bases agree with TRBD1. The CDR3 loop spans 14 amino acids. Germline V gene sequence: CDR1 SEHNR, CDR2 FQNEAQ (reference sequence). Losses at the gene ends were 5 bases for V and 5 bases for J; bases not matched to a gene: 9. The CDR3 DNA is TGTGCCAGCAGCCCCCCGGGACAGAGGGACGAGCAGTACTTC. It specifies CASSPPGQRDEQYF.

This sequence joins TRBV28 and TRBJ2-7; 7 bases map to TRBD1. CDR1 is MDHEN, CDR2 SYDVKM, per germline. The J segment lost 5 bases and the V segment lost 8 bases, leaving 18 bases of the junction unmatched. CDR3 length: 16 amino acids. The DNA of the CDR3 is TGTGCCAGCCTCCCCAGGGCCGGGACAGCTGTACACGAGCAGTACTTC. It specifies CASLPRAGTAVHEQYF.

The J gene is TRBJ2-7, the V gene TRBV20-1; possible D gene TRBD1, 6 bases. In germline, CDR1 is DFQATT, CDR2 SNEGSKA (reference sequence). V was cut by 5 bases and J by 1 base, with 12 bases left in between. This CDR3 comprises 13 residues. CDR3: CSAPHTGSYEQYF. The DNA of the CDR3 is TGCAGTGCTCCCCATACAGGGTCCTACGAGCAGTACTTC.

This clonotype was detected ten times or more. The V call is TRBV4-3, the J call TRBJ2-1, with D maybe TRBD1 (5 bases). The CDR3 runs 15 residues. V was cut by 0 bases and J by 6 bases, with 12 bases left in between. Germline CDR1 is LGHNA and CDR2 is YSLEER. As DNA, the CDR3 is TGCGCCAGCAGCCAAGATTCAGGGTCCCTCAATGAGCAGTTCTTC. As protein: CASSQDSGSLNEQFF.